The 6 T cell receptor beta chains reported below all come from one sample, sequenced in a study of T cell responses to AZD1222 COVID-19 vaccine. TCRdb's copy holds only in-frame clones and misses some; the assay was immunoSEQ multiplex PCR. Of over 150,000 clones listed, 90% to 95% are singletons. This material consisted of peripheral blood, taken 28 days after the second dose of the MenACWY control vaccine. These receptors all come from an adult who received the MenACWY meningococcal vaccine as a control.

CDR3 amino acids: CASSFSNWGEVETQYF. CDR3 DNA sequence: TGTGCCAGCAGTTTCTCGAATTGGGGGGAGGTAGAGACCCAGTACTTC. The chain employs TRBV6-5 and TRBJ2-5, with D perhaps matching TRBD2 (6 bases). V shed 4 bases and J shed 4 bases, with 19 bases lying between them. CDR1 is MNHEY and CDR2 is SVGAGI in the germline V gene. There are 16 residues in the CDR3.

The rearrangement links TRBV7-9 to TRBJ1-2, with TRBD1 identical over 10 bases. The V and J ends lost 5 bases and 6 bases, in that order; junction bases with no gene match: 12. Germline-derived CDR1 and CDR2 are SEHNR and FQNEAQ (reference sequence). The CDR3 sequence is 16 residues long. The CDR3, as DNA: TGTGCCAGCAGCGAAATAAGACAGGGGGCTCGGGATGGCTACACCTTC. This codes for CASSEIRQGARDGYTF.

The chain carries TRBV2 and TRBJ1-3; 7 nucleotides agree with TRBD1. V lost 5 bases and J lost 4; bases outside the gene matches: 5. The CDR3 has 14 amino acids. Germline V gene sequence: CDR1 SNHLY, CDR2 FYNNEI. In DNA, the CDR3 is TGTGCCAGCAGTTCCACAGGGGCGGGAAACACCATATATTTT. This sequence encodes CASSSTGAGNTIYF.

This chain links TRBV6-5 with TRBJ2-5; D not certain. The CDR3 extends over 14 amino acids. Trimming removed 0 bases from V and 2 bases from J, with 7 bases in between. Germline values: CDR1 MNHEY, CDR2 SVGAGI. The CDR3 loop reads CASSYSPVQETQYF. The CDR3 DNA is TGTGCCAGCAGTTACTCCCCCGTTCAAGAGACCCAGTACTTC.

This chain's CDR3 is CASSLQGNSNQPQHF. CDR3 coding DNA: TGCGCCAGCAGCTTACAGGGTAATAGCAATCAGCCCCAGCATTTT. J is TRBJ1-5 and V is TRBV5-1; the D gene is possibly TRBD1 (6 bases). The V gene lost 2 bases and the J gene lost 0 bases, with 9 bases spanning the gap. CDR3 size: 15 residues. The V gene's germline CDR1 is SGHRS and CDR2 YFSETQ.

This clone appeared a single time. CDR3 DNA sequence: TGTGCCAGCAGCCGGGGTTGGGGCTCTGGAAACACCATATATTTT. It specifies CASSRGWGSGNTIYF. The chain links TRBV5-4 to TRBJ1-3, with D uncertain. Looked up from germline, CDR1 is SGHNT and CDR2 is YYREEE (reference sequence). The CDR3 has 15 residues. Trimming pared 4 bases from V and 0 bases from J, leaving 11 bases between.